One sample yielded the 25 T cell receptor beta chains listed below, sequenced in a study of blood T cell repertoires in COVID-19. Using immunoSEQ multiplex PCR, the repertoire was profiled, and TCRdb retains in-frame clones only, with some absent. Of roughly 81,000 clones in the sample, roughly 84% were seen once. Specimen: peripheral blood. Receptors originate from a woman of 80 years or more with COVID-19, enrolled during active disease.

The CDR3 bases are TGTGCCAGCTCACCGGGGGCAGAACTAGGTGGCTACACCTTC. Encoded protein: CASSPGAELGGYTF. V is TRBV18 and J is TRBJ1-2; the D gene is possibly TRBD1 (6 bases). With 3 bases removed from V and 7 bases from J, the gap between germline ends came to 15 bases. The CDR3 loop spans 14 amino acids. Germline CDR1 is KGHSH and CDR2 is LQKENI.

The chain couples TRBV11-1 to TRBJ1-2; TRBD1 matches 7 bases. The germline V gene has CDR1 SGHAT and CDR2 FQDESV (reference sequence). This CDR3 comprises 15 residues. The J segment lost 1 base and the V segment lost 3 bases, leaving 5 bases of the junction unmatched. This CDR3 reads CASSLFQGGNYGYTF. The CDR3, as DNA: TGTGCCAGCAGCTTGTTTCAGGGGGGTAACTATGGCTACACCTTC.

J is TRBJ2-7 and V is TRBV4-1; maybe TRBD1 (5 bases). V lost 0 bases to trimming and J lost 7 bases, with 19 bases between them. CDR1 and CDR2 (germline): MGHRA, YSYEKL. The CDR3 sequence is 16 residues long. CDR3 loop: CASSQDVGSQGWEQYF. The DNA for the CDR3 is TGCGCCAGCAGCCAAGACGTTGGGTCCCAGGGATGGGAGCAGTACTTC.

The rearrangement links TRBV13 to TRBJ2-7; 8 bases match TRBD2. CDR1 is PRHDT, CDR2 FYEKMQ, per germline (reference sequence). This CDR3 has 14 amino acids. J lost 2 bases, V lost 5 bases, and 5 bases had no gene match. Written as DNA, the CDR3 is TGTGCCAGCAGCCTTAGCGGGGCAACCTACGAGCAGTACTTC. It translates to CASSLSGATYEQYF.

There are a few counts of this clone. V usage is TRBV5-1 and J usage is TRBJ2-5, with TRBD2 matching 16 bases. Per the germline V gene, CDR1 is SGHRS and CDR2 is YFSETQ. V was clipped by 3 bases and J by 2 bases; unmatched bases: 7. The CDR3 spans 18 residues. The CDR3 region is CASSSGTSGRAPQETQYF. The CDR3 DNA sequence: TGCGCCAGCAGCTCCGGGACTAGCGGGAGGGCCCCGCAAGAGACCCAGTACTTC.

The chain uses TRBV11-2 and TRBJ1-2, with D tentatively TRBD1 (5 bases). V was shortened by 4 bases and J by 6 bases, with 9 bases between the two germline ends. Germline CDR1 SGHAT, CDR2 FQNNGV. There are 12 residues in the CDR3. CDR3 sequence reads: CASSWGGNGYTF. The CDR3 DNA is TGTGCCAGCAGCTGGGGGGGGAATGGCTACACCTTC.

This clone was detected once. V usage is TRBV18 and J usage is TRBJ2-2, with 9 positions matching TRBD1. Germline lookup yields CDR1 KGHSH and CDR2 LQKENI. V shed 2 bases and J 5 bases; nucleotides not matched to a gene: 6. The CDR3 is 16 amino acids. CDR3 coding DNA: TGTGCCAGCTCACCATTCGACAGGGGGATTACCGGGGAGCTGTTTTTT. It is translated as CASSPFDRGITGELFF.

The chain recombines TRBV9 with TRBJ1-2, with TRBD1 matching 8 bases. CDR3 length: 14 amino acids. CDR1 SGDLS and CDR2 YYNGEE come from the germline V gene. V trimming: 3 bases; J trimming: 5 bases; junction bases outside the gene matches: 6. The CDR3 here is CASSATGQAYGYTF. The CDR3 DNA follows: TGTGCCAGCAGCGCTACGGGACAGGCTTATGGCTACACCTTC. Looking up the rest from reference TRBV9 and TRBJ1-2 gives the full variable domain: DSGVTQTPKHLITATGQRVTLRCSPRSGDLSVYWYQQSLDQGLQFLIQYYNGEERAKGNILERFSAQQFPDLHSELNLSSLELGDSALYFCASSATGQAYGYTFGSGTRLTVV.

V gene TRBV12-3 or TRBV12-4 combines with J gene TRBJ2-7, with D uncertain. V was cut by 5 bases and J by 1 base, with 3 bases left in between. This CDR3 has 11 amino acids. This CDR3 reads CASSPSYEQYF. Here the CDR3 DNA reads TGTGCCAGCAGTCCATCCTACGAGCAGTACTTC.

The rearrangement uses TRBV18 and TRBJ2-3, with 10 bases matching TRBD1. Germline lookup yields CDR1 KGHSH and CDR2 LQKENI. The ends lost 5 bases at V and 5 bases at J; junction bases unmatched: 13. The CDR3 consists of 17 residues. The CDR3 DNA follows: TGTGCCAGCTCATATTTACCGGGACAGGGGACGGAAGATACGCAGTATTTT. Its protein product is CASSYLPGQGTEDTQYF.

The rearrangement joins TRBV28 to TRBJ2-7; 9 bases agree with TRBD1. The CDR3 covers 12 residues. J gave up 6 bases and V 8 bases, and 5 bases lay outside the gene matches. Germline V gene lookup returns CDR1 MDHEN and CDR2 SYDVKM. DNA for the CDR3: TGTGCCAGCCGGGACAGGGCTCGCGAGCAGTACTTC. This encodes CASRDRAREQYF.

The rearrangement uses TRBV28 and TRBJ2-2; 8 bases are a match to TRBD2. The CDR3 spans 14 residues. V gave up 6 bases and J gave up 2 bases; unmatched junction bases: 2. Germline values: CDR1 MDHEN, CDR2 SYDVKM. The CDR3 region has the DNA TGTGCCAGCAGATGGACTAGCAACACCGGGGAGCTGTTTTTT. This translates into CASRWTSNTGELFF.

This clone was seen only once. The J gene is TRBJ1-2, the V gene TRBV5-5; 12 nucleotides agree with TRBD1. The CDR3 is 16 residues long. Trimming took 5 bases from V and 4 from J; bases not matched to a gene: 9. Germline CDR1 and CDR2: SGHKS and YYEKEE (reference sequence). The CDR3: CASRPGQGASVYGYTF. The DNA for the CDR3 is TGTGCCAGCAGGCCGGGACAGGGGGCGAGCGTCTATGGCTACACCTTC. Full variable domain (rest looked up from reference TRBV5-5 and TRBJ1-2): DAGVTQSPTHLIKTRGQQVTLRCSPISGHKSVSWYQQVLGQGPQFIFQYYEKEERGRGNFPDRFSARQFPNYSSELNVNALLLGDSALYLCASRPGQGASVYGYTFGSGTRLTVV.

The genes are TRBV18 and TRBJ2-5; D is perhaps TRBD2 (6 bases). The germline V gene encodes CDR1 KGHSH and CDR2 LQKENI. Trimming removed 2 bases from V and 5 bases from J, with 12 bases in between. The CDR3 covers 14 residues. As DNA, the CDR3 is TGTGCCAGCTCACCAATTTCGGGGGTTGAGACCCAGTACTTC. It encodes CASSPISGVETQYF.

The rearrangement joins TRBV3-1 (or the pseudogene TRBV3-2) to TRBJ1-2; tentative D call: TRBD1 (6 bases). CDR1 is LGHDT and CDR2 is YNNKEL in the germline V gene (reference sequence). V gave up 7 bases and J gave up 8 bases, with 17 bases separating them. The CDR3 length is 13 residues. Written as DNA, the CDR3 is TGTGCCAGCACCGCAGGGGCCGGAGTCGGCTACACCTTC. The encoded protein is CASTAGAGVGYTF.

The CDR3 sequence is CAISNPGTENTGELFF. The CDR3 nucleotides read TGTGCCATCAGCAACCCCGGGACAGAGAACACCGGGGAGCTGTTTTTT. The gene calls are TRBV10-3 and TRBJ2-2; 7 bases agree with TRBD1. With 6 bases clipped from V and 1 base from J, the junction kept 8 bases outside the gene matches. The germline V gene encodes CDR1 ENHRY and CDR2 SYGVKD. The CDR3 is 16 residues long.

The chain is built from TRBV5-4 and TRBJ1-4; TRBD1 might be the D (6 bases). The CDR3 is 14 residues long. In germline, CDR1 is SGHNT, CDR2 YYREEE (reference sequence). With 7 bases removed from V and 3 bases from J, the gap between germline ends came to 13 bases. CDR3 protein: CASGQGSANEKLFF. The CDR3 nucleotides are TGTGCCAGCGGCCAGGGGAGCGCTAATGAAAAACTGTTTTTT.

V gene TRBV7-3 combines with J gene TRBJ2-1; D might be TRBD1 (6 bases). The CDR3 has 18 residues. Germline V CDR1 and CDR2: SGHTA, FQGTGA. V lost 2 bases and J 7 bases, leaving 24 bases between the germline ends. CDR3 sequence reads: CASSLRGRRTDRGNEQFF. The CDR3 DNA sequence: TGTGCCAGCAGCTTACGCGGACGGAGAACCGATAGGGGGAATGAGCAGTTCTTC.

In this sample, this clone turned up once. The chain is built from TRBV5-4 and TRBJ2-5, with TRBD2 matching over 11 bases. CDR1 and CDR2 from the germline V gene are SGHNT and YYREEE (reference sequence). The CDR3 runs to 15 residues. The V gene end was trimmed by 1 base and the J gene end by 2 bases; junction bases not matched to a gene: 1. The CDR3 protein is CASSLRLAGQETQYF. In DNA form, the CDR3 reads TGTGCCAGCAGCTTGCGACTAGCGGGGCAAGAGACCCAGTACTTC.

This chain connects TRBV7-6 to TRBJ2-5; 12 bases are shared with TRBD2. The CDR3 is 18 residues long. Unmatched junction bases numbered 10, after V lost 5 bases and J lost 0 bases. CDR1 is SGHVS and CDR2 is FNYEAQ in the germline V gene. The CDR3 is CASSPRTSGEMYQETQYF. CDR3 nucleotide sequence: TGTGCCAGCAGCCCGAGGACTAGCGGGGAAATGTACCAAGAGACCCAGTACTTC.

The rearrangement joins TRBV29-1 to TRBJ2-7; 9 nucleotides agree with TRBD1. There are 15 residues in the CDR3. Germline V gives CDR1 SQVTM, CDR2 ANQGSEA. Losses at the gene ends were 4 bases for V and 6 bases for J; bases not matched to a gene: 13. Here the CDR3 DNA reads TGCAGCGTTGGGGGTGCCGGACAGGGGCCTGGCGAGCAGTACTTC. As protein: CSVGGAGQGPGEQYF.

CDR3: CASSAGGSGANVLTF. In DNA, the CDR3 is TGTGCCAGCAGCGCAGGGGGCTCTGGGGCCAACGTCCTGACTTTC. The chain has TRBV28 and TRBJ2-6; 7 bases are shared with TRBD1. J was trimmed by 0 bases and V by 6 bases; bases with no gene match: 2. CDR1 is MDHEN and CDR2 is SYDVKM in the germline V gene. The CDR3 is 15 amino acids. Looking up the rest from reference TRBV28 and TRBJ2-6 gives the full variable domain: DVKVTQSSRYLVKRTGEKVFLECVQDMDHENMFWYRQDPGLGLRLIYFSYDVKMKEKGDIPEGYSVSREKKERFSLILESASTNQTSMYLCASSAGGSGANVLTFGAGSRLTVL.

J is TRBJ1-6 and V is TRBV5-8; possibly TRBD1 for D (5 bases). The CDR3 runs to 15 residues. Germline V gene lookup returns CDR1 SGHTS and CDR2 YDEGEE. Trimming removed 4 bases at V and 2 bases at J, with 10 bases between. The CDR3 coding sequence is TGTGCCAGCAGCCGGGGGACTACCTATAATTCACCCCTCCACTTT. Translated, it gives CASSRGTTYNSPLHF. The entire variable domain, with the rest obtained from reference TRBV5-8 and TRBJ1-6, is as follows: EAGVTQSPTHLIKTRGQQATLRCSPISGHTSVYWYQQALGLGLQFLLWYDEGEERNRGNFPPRFSGRQFPNYSSELNVNALELEDSALYLCASSRGTTYNSPLHFGNGTRLTVT.

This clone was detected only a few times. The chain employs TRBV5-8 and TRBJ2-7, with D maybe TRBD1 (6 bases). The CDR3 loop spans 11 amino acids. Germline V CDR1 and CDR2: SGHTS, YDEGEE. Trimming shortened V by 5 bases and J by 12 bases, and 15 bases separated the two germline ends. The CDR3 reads CASRFAGDAYF. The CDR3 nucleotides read TGTGCCAGCAGATTTGCAGGGGACGCGTACTTC.

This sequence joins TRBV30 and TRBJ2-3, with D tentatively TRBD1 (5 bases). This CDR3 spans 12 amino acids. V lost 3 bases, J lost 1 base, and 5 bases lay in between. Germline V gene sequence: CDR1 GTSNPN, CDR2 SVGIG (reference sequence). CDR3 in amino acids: CAWRGGTDTQYF. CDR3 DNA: TGTGCCTGGAGAGGGGGCACAGATACGCAGTATTTT.